One sample yielded the 32 T cell receptor beta chains listed below, sequenced in a study of Graves' ophthalmopathy and Graves' hyperthyroidism (dated by TCRdb to 2016 to 2019). Sequencer: Illumina HiSeq 2000. For repertoire sequencing, the TCR beta CDR3 regions were amplified from RNA transcripts. HTBI primers and the Qiagen OneStep RT-PCR kit were used in a first-round RT-PCR, which was followed by a second-round multiplex PCR, size selection and purification. The public reads were reanalyzed by TCRdb: fastp trimming at Q25, MiXCR alignment, in-frame beta chains only. Rows are combined by CDR3 protein, so each entry shows the most common genes and DNA. In all, the sample holds about 660,000 distinct CDR3 sequences, and 35% to 45% of those were seen once. In total, the top ten clones hold more than 3% of the sample. The sequencing sample was made of peripheral blood. The receptors were sampled from an adult man with Graves' ophthalmopathy.

The chain has TRBV5-1 and TRBJ2-7, with 7 bases that match TRBD1. The CDR3 has 15 amino acids. The germline gives CDR1 SGHRS, CDR2 YFSETQ. J gave up 2 bases and V 7 bases, and 12 bases lay outside the gene matches. CDR3 protein: CASYIDRAHPYEQYF. The CDR3 coding sequence is TGCGCCAGCTATATCGACAGGGCTCATCCCTACGAGCAGTACTTC.

This clonotype was observed a handful of times. This may arise from a read error, as a much more abundant clone is one base away. The gene calls are TRBV15 and TRBJ1-2; 9 nucleotides line up with TRBD1. The junction had 9 bases not matched to a gene; V was cut back by 6 bases and J by 7 bases. Germline V gene sequence: CDR1 LNHNV, CDR2 YYDKDF (reference sequence). This CDR3 is built from 14 residues. The CDR3 DNA reads TGTGCCACCAGGAGACAGGGGGTTAGCTGTGGCTACACCTTC. It translates to CATRRQGVSCGYTF.

This clonotype came up many times. The chain combines TRBV5-4 with TRBJ1-1; 8 positions match TRBD1. In germline, CDR1 is SGHNT, CDR2 YYREEE (reference sequence). The trim removed 4 bases at V and 2 bases at J, leaving 4 bases unmatched. The CDR3 covers 14 residues. This chain's CDR3 is CASSRGQDNTEAFF. In DNA form, the CDR3 reads TGTGCCAGCAGCCGGGGACAGGACAACACTGAAGCTTTCTTT. Variable domain in full (rest from reference TRBV5-4 and TRBJ1-1): ETGVTQSPTHLIKTRGQQVTLRCSSQSGHNTVSWYQQALGQGPQFIFQYYREEENGRGNFPPRFSGLQFPNYSSELNVNALELDDSALYLCASSRGQDNTEAFFGQGTRLTVV.

This clonotype has at least ten counts. The chain employs TRBV7-8 and TRBJ2-7; D remains ambiguous. In germline, CDR1 is SGHVS, CDR2 FQNEAQ. Trimming took off 5 bases at V and 2 bases at J, with 13 bases between the two ends. The CDR3 runs 14 residues. The CDR3 region has the DNA TGTGCCAGCAGCCGATTACCAGGCACCTACGAGCAGTACTTC. Its translation: CASSRLPGTYEQYF.

This clonotype was counted ten times or more. One end of the junction varies from germline; a read error may be responsible. The gene calls are TRBV2 and TRBJ1-4; D is undetermined. The CDR3 spans 11 residues. Looked up from germline, CDR1 is SNHLY and CDR2 is FYNNEI. The CDR3 DNA sequence: TGTGCCAGCAGTGAAGGCGGGAGTATCTCTTTT. Protein: CASSEGGSISF.

This clonotype was recorded at least ten times. The J gene is TRBJ2-7, the V gene TRBV29-1; D perhaps matches TRBD2 (6 bases). Germline CDR1 is SQVTM and CDR2 is ANQGSEA. V was cut by 4 bases and J by 6 bases, with 19 bases left in between. CDR3 length: 14 residues. CDR3 DNA sequence: TGCAGCGTTGCGGCACAAGGGGCCGGGGGCGAGCAGTACTTC. It codes for CSVAAQGAGGEQYF.

The chain joins TRBV25-1 to TRBJ1-1; no clear D gene. This CDR3 comprises 14 residues. Per the germline V gene, CDR1 is MGHDK and CDR2 is SYGVNS. V was pared by 9 bases and J by 0 bases, with 14 bases between. The CDR3 DNA is TGTGCCAGTAGTATCGGGGTCATGAACACTGAAGCTTTCTTT. Encoded protein: CASSIGVMNTEAFF.

The chain combines TRBV29-1 with TRBJ2-5; 9 positions agree with TRBD2. The CDR3 is 11 amino acids. CDR1 is SQVTM and CDR2 is ANQGSEA in the germline V gene. V trimming: 7 bases; J trimming: 4 bases; junction bases outside the gene matches: 1. DNA for the CDR3: TGCAGCGAGACTAGCGGAGAGACCCAGTACTTC. Translating it yields CSETSGETQYF.

The J gene is TRBJ2-3, the V gene TRBV7-2; D could derive from TRBD1 or TRBD2 (5 bases each). The CDR3 is made up of 17 amino acids. Trimming left V 5 bases short and J 4 bases short, with 22 bases between. CDR1 is SGHTA, CDR2 FQGNSA, per germline. CDR3 nucleotides: TGTGCCAGCAGCCCCCGTAGGGATGCTAGAGGGGCAGATACGCAGTATTTT. Its protein is CASSPRRDARGADTQYF.

The CDR3: CASSLRTGTYEQYF. The DNA of the CDR3 is TGTGCCAGCAGCCTCCGCACAGGGACCTACGAGCAGTACTTC. V usage is TRBV5-5 and J usage is TRBJ2-7; possibly TRBD1 for D (6 bases). The CDR3 totals 14 residues. V was pared by 4 bases and J by 2 bases, with 13 bases between. Germline loops: CDR1 SGHKS, CDR2 YYEKEE (reference sequence).

This clonotype was detected ten times or more. Mismatch with germline at one junction end may stem from a read error. The rearrangement links TRBV29-1 to TRBJ2-7; D is unclear. The CDR3 has 16 residues. The germline CDR1 and CDR2 sequences are SQVTM and ANQGSEA. The CDR3 region has the DNA TGCAGCGGTGAACAGACTTTGGACGACTCCTCCTACGAGCAGTACTTC. Protein product: CSGEQTLDDSSYEQYF.

This clonotype was seen a few times. The rearrangement joins TRBV2 to TRBJ2-7, with TRBD1 as a possible D gene (6 bases). This CDR3 contains 14 residues. Trimming shortened V by 7 bases and J by 1 base, and 14 bases separated the two germline ends. The germline gives CDR1 SNHLY, CDR2 FYNNEI. CDR3 in amino acids: CASTSRGGSYEQYF. DNA for the CDR3: TGTGCCAGCACCTCAAGAGGGGGTTCCTACGAGCAGTACTTC.

This clonotype was seen at least ten times. The chain carries TRBV7-7 and TRBJ1-5, with TRBD1 matching 8 bases. Germline V lookup: CDR1 SSHAT, CDR2 FNYEAQ (reference sequence). V trimming: 11 bases; J trimming: 6 bases; junction bases outside the gene matches: 6. The CDR3 length is 12 residues. In DNA, the CDR3 is TGTGCCCTCGGGCAGGGGGCTCAGCCCCAGCATTTT. Translated, it gives CALGQGAQPQHF.

The J gene is TRBJ1-3, the V gene TRBV2, with 9 bases lining up with TRBD1. This CDR3 has 15 residues. The V segment lost 5 bases and the J segment 11 bases; nucleotides outside the gene matches: 13. The germline V gene has CDR1 SNHLY and CDR2 FYNNEI. CDR3 bases: TGTGCCAGCAGTCCACAGGGGGCCCAGTTCCCTGCCATATATTTT. It translates to CASSPQGAQFPAIYF. The variable domain in full, with the rest retrieved from reference TRBV2 and TRBJ1-3, is EPEVTQTPSHQVTQMGQEVILRCVPISNHLYFYWYRQILGQKVEFLVSFYNNEISEKSEIFDDQFSVERPDGSNFTLKIRSTKLEDSAMYFCASSPQGAQFPAIYFGEGSWLTVV.

This clonotype occurred a few times. The chain carries TRBV2 and TRBJ1-1; 7 positions match TRBD1. The germline gives CDR1 SNHLY, CDR2 FYNNEI. V gave up 2 bases and J gave up 5 bases; unmatched junction bases: 5. The CDR3 sequence is 14 residues long. Here the CDR3 reads CASSERGGRTEAFF. CDR3 coding DNA: TGTGCCAGCAGTGAAAGAGGGGGCCGGACTGAAGCTTTCTTT.

Ten or more counts support this clonotype. V gene TRBV11-2 combines with J gene TRBJ1-2, with 10 positions matching TRBD1. The germline V gene has CDR1 SGHAT and CDR2 FQNNGV. With V trimmed by 5 bases and J by 6 bases, 9 bases remained unmatched. The CDR3 covers 15 residues. The CDR3 sequence: CASSGGTGAMNGYTF. The CDR3 DNA is TGTGCCAGCAGCGGCGGGACAGGGGCTATGAATGGCTACACCTTC.

This clonotype was recorded many times. The chain joins TRBV25-1 to TRBJ2-2; D gene uncertain. V was trimmed by 5 bases and J by 7 bases, leaving 8 bases between them. This CDR3 comprises 12 residues. Germline V CDR1 and CDR2: MGHDK, SYGVNS. The CDR3 spells CASSSGVGELFF. The CDR3 nucleotides are TGTGCCAGCAGTTCGGGTGTCGGGGAGCTGTTTTTT.

This clonotype has ten or more counts. V is TRBV2 and J is TRBJ1-4, with TRBD1 matching 10 bases. This CDR3 is 14 amino acids long. V gave up 3 bases and J gave up 8 bases; unmatched junction bases: 3. Per the germline V gene, CDR1 is SNHLY and CDR2 is FYNNEI. The CDR3 region has the DNA TGTGCCAGCAGTGAGGGGACAGGGGAAGAAAAACTGTTTTTT. As protein: CASSEGTGEEKLFF.

This clonotype was detected ten times or more. The chain carries TRBV19 and TRBJ1-6; possibly TRBD1 for D (6 bases). CDR1 and CDR2 (germline): LNHDA, SQIVND (reference sequence). The V and J ends lost 6 bases and 8 bases respectively, with 8 bases between them. This CDR3 comprises 12 residues. The CDR3 sequence: CASRWTDSPLHF. The CDR3 nucleotides are TGTGCCAGTAGATGGACAGATTCACCCCTCCACTTT.

Concerning this clonotype itself: Just one base apart from a much larger clone, this may be a read error. The chain has TRBV7-2 and TRBJ1-6, with 7 nucleotides matching TRBD1. Germline V gene data show CDR1 as SGHTA and CDR2 as FQGNSA. The CDR3 totals 14 residues. The CDR3 bases are TGTGCCAGCAGGGAGGGACAGCCTAATTCACCCCTCCGCTTT. Its translation is CASREGQPNSPLRF.

Only a few counts were recorded for this clonotype. An end of the junction differs from the germline gene, which may be a read error. This chain joins TRBV7-8 and TRBJ2-5; D not certain. Germline-derived CDR1 and CDR2 are SGHVS and FQNEAQ. The length of the CDR3 is 9 residues. CDR3 protein: CASSLGALF. In DNA form, the CDR3 reads TGTGCCAGCAGCCTAGGTGCCCTCTTC.

V is TRBV20-1 and J is TRBJ1-2; 10 bases line up with TRBD1. Germline V gene data show CDR1 as DFQATT and CDR2 as SNEGSKA (reference sequence). V was clipped by 5 bases and J by 4 bases; unmatched bases: 4. CDR3 size: 13 residues. As DNA, the CDR3 is TGCAGTGCTCTGGACAGGGGGGGCTATGGCTACACCTTC. Translated, it gives CSALDRGGYGYTF.

The V call is TRBV29-1, the J call TRBJ1-2; possibly TRBD1 for D (6 bases). V lost 0 bases and J lost 12, with 23 bases in between. The germline V gene has CDR1 SQVTM and CDR2 ANQGSEA. This CDR3 has 15 residues. CDR3 sequence reads: CSVEDLRRQVRGNTF. The CDR3 DNA is TGCAGCGTTGAAGATCTACGACGACAGGTGCGCGGAAACACCTTC.

This rearrangement joins TRBV11-2 to TRBJ1-2; possibly TRBD1 for D (6 bases). Germline V CDR1 and CDR2: SGHAT, FQNNGV. This CDR3 contains 12 residues. Trimming removed 6 bases from V and 8 bases from J, with 13 bases in between. CDR3 bases: TGTGCCAGCAGACAAGGGGGGATCGGCTACACCTTC. Amino acids: CASRQGGIGYTF.

This clonotype was counted only a few times. The rearrangement links TRBV25-1 to TRBJ2-3; TRBD1 or TRBD2 may be the D gene (5 bases each). CDR1 and CDR2 (germline): MGHDK, SYGVNS. The CDR3 is 16 residues long. V was pared by 1 base and J by 4 bases, with 15 bases between. This CDR3 reads CASSEFTGPNPDTQYF. The CDR3 nucleotides read TGTGCCAGCAGTGAATTCACGGGACCGAACCCAGATACGCAGTATTTT.

This sequence joins TRBV10-3 and TRBJ1-6; 9 bases agree with TRBD1. Germline V gene sequence: CDR1 ENHRY, CDR2 SYGVKD. The CDR3 length is 14 residues. The ends lost 6 bases at V and 9 bases at J; junction bases unmatched: 6. This CDR3 reads CAIRGQDRGSPLHF. CDR3 nucleotide sequence: TGTGCCATCAGGGGACAGGACAGGGGTTCACCCCTCCACTTT.

Regarding this clonotype: A read error is likely here: a far larger clone is one base away. The CDR3 ends on some other residue instead of the conserved phenylalanine or tryptophan, so this is likely a read error. This chain uses TRBV4-3 with TRBJ1-5, with unresolved D. From germline, CDR1 is LGHNA and CDR2 YSLEER. Trimming took 0 bases from V and 7 from J, leaving 7 bases between them. The CDR3 sequence is 13 residues long. DNA of the CDR3: TGCGCCAGCAGCCAAGATCTCGGGCAGCCCCAGCATCTT. It yields the protein CASSQDLGQPQHL.

This clonotype was seen a single time. The chain employs TRBV29-1 and TRBJ1-3; D remains ambiguous. V gave up 8 bases and J gave up 0 bases, with 8 bases separating them. CDR3 length: 12 residues. Germline CDR1 SQVTM, CDR2 ANQGSEA. The CDR3 sequence is CSPGGSGNTIYF. The DNA of the CDR3 is TGCAGCCCGGGTGGCTCTGGAAACACCATATATTTT.

The rearrangement uses TRBV29-1 and TRBJ1-1; TRBD1 agrees at 8 bases. The CDR3 covers 15 residues. The trim removed 8 bases at V and 3 bases at J, leaving 14 bases unmatched. Germline CDR1 reads SQVTM; CDR2 reads ANQGSEA. The chain's CDR3 is CSLTARGRLHTEAFF. The CDR3 nucleotides read TGCAGCTTAACAGCCAGGGGGCGATTGCACACTGAAGCTTTCTTT. The full variable domain, completed using reference TRBV29-1 and TRBJ1-1, is SAVISQKPSRDICQRGTSLTIQCQVDSQVTMMFWYRQQPGQSLTLIATANQGSEATYESGFVIDKFPISRPNLTFSTLTVSNMSPEDSSIYLCSLTARGRLHTEAFFGQGTRLTVV.

There are many counts of this clonotype. The chain has TRBV6-5 and TRBJ1-3; D may be TRBD1 (6 bases). There are 15 residues in the CDR3. Germline lookup yields CDR1 MNHEY and CDR2 SVGAGI. The V and J ends lost 5 bases and 3 bases respectively, with 14 bases between them. CDR3 amino acids: CASSRATGGGNTIYF. CDR3 nucleotide sequence: TGTGCCAGCAGTCGGGCGACAGGAGGTGGAAACACCATATATTTT.

This rearrangement joins TRBV7-6 to TRBJ2-5, with D tentatively TRBD2 (5 bases). Trimming removed 3 bases at V and 3 bases at J, with 11 bases between. Germline loops: CDR1 SGHVS, CDR2 FNYEAQ. This CDR3 spans 14 amino acids. CDR3 in amino acids: CASSLPDGKETQYF. The CDR3 DNA is TGTGCCAGCAGCTTGCCTGACGGGAAAGAGACCCAGTACTTC.

This clonotype was recorded at least ten times. The rearrangement links TRBV7-9 to TRBJ1-4; D is possibly TRBD1 (5 bases). The germline V gene encodes CDR1 SEHNR and CDR2 FQNEAQ (reference sequence). The ends were cut back, 5 bases at V and 3 bases at J, with 19 bases in the middle. CDR3 length equals 17 residues. CDR3 bases: TGTGCCAGCAGCGGACTCCTCAGGGCTGGGTCTAATGAAAAACTGTTTTTT. This translates into CASSGLLRAGSNEKLFF.